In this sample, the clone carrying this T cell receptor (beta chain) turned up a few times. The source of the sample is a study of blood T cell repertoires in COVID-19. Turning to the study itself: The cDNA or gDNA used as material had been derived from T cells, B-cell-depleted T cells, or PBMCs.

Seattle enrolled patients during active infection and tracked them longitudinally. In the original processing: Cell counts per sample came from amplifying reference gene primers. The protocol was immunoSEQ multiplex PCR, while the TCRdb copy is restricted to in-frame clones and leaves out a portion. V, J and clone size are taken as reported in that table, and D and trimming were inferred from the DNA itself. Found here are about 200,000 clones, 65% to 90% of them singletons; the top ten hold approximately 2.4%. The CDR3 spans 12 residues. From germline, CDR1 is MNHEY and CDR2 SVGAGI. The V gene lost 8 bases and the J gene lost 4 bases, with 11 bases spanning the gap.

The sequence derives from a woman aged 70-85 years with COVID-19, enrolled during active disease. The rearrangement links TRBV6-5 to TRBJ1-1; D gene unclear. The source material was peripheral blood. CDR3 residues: CASAAAGTEAFF. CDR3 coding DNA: TGTGCCAGCGCCGCTGCGGGCACTGAAGCTTTCTTT.